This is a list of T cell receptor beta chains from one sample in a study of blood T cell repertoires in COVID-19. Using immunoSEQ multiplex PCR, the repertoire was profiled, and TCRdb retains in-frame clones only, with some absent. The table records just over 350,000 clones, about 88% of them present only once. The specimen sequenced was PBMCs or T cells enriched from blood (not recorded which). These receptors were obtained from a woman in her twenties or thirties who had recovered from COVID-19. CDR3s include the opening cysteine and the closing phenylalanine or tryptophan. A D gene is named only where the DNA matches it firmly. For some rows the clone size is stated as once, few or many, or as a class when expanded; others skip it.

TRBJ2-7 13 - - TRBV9 TGTGCCAGCAGCGTTGAGGGTTCCTACGAGCAGTACTTC CASSVEGSYEQYF
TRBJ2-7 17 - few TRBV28 TGTGCCAGCAGTTTTATGCTCGGACCGGGAGAAGCCTACGAGCAGTACTTC CASSFMLGPGEAYEQYF
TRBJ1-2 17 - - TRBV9 TGTGCCAGCAGCGGTGGACTTACAGGGCCCTACGCCTATGGCTACACCTTC CASSGGLTGPYAYGYTF
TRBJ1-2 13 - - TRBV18 TGTGCCAGCTCACCCAGGGAATGGGATGGCTACACCTTC CASSPREWDGYTF
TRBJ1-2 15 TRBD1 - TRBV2 TGTGCCAGCAGCCTAAGGGACAGGGAGATCTATGGCTACACCTTC CASSLRDREIYGYTF
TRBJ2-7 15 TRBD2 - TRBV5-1 TGCGCCAGCAGCGACGGACTAGCGGGATCCTACGAGCAGTACTTC CASSDGLAGSYEQYF
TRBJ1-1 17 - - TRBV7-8 TGTGCCAGCATCGAGCGGCCGACACTCCTTATGAACACTGAAGCTTTCTTT CASIERPTLLMNTEAFF
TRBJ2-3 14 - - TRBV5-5 TGTGCCAGCAGCTTGGCCAGGGCTGCAGATACGCAGTATTTT CASSLARAADTQYF
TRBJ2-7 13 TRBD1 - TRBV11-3 TGTGCCAGCAGCACTCAGACAGGGGACGAGCAGTACTTC CASSTQTGDEQYF
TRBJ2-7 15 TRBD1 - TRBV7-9 TGTGCCAGCAGCGACCGGGACAGGGACGTCTACGAGCAGTACTTC CASSDRDRDVYEQYF
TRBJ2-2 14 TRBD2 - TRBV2 TGTGCCAGCAGTGAAGGCCAGCGGGGCGGGGAGCTGTTTTTT CASSEGQRGGELFF
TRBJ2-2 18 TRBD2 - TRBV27 TGTGCCAGCAGTTTGCGCCTAGCGGATCGCGCGAACACCGGGGAGCTGTTTTTT CASSLRLADRANTGELFF
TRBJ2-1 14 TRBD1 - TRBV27 TGTGCCAGCTCTCCGGGACAGGGGATCGGTGAGCAGTTCTTC CASSPGQGIGEQFF
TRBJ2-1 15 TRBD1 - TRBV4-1 TGCGCCAGCAGTTCCCGGGACAGGGGATACAATGAGCAGTTCTTC CASSSRDRGYNEQFF
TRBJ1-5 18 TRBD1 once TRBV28 TGTGCCAGCAGTCCCAGAGGGGGCGCGGGGGGGTTCGAACAGCCCCAGCATTTT CASSPRGGAGGFEQPQHF
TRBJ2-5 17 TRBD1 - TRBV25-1 TGTGCCAGCAGGGAGGGAGCTCGGGACAGGGGAACGGAGACCCAGTACTTC CASREGARDRGTETQYF
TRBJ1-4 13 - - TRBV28 TGTGCCAGCAGTTTAGGGGCTCGAGAAAAACTGTTTTTT CASSLGAREKLFF
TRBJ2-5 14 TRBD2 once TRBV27 TGTGCCAGCAGTTTCGGGACTAGACAAGAGACCCAGTACTTC CASSFGTRQETQYF
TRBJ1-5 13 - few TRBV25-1 TGTGCCAGCAGTGAGGGGGGGGGTCAGCCCCAGCATTTT CASSEGGGQPQHF
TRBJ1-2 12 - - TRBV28 TGTGCCAGCAGGTACCAGGGTAATGGCTACACCTTC CASRYQGNGYTF
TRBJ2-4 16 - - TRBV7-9 TGTGCCAGCAGCCCCCGGGGGGCATCAGCCAAAAACATTCAGTACTTC CASSPRGASAKNIQYF
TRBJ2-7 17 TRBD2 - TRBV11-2 TGTGCCAGCAGCTTACGGGCTAGCGGGAGGGAGTCCTACGAGCAGTACTTC CASSLRASGRESYEQYF
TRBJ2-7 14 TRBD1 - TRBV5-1 TGCGCCAGCAGCTTCAACAGGGGAAGGAACGAGCAGTACTTC CASSFNRGRNEQYF
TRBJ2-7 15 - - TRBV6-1 TGTGCCAGCAGTGAAGTCAGGGGAAATCCCTACGAGCAGTACTTC CASSEVRGNPYEQYF
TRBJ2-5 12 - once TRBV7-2 TGTGCCAGCAGCTTATACCAGGAGACCCAGTACTTC CASSLYQETQYF
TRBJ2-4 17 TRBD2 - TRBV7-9 TGTGCCAGCAGCGGCGATAGCGGGGGCGGGACCAAAAACATTCAGTACTTC CASSGDSGGGTKNIQYF